The TCR beta chain under discussion was sequenced for a study of shared clonotypes between healthy human individuals. The overall study: Per donor, three plates held CD4 naive cells, three held CD4 memory, two held CD8 naive and one held CD8 memory.

Remarks on this clone: The antigen remains unidentified.

Study-level points and caveats: Blood was the only sampled material, and tissue repertoires likely differ. Between a handful of donors, naive CD4 clonotypes were shared at a level of about 5%.

Terminally differentiated effector memory CD45RA+ cells were excluded from the naive CD8 cells, which were CD45RO-negative and positively selected for CCR7. CDR3 length: 12 amino acids. V gave up 6 bases and J gave up 8 bases, with 11 bases separating them. The germline V gene has CDR1 SGHNT and CDR2 YYREEE (reference sequence). Profiling relied on immunoSEQ multiplex PCR, and the TCRdb table lists in-frame clones only, not all of them. In the table there are some 2.1 million clones, 93% of which are singletons. This TCR derives from a man between 18 and 35 years old in good health. Some clones in this sample may be carry-over from other donors' samples. The J gene is TRBJ2-2, the V gene TRBV5-4; D not certain. The sequencing input was naive CD8+ T cells from PBMCs. DNA of the CDR3: TGTGCCAGCACGCGAGCCGCGGGGGAGCTGTTTTTT. Translating gives CASTRAAGELFF.